This T cell receptor beta chain was found in a study of read filtering for tumor transcriptome and immune sequencing (dated by TCRdb to 2020 to 2022). Some background on the complete study: Of the patients in the cohort, around 17 were male and around 14 were female, and their mean age was 65.9 years, with a range of 47 to 80. By revised international staging, roughly 8 patients were R-ISS I, under 20 were R-ISS II and about seven were R-ISS III. Using the same bone marrow samples, the study compared TCR repertoires obtained by targeted immune repertoire sequencing with those obtained by bulk whole-transcriptome sequencing. TCR-region mapped reads per sample ranged from about 4 to 10.27 million with IR-seq versus only about 75 to 1273 with RNA-seq. Whole-transcriptome libraries were prepared with the TruSeq RNA Access Library Prep Kit after DNase treatment. One of the main goals was to work out a read-filtering strategy for immune repertoire data, in particular whether clonotypes backed by only a single read should be removed. Broader findings and caveats from the paper: The sorted CD138-negative fraction was a mixed bone marrow immune population, not purified T cells. Single-read clonotypes made up around 82% of clonotypes but only around 4% of total reads in IR-seq, compared with about 77% of clonotypes and 44.6% of reads in RNA-seq. Compared with RNA-seq, IR-seq captured clonotypes at much higher depth and more reliably, and a smaller IR-seq throughput was enough to identify most shared clonotypes. Removing single-read clonotypes increased the correlation between IR-seq and RNA-seq shared clonotype proportions.

A distance of 7 bases separates the germline ends of V and J, which lose 1 base and 6 bases respectively. The CDR3 measures 13 amino acids from cysteine to phenylalanine. CDR3 DNA is the only sequence kept; it has 39 bases, read in frame from the first base. TCR libraries were constructed from roughly 0.4 ug RNA using the Immunoverse kit, and molecular barcoded adaptors covering alpha/delta and beta/gamma chains were employed. The same RNA used for transcriptome sequencing was used for TCR library preparation. TCR libraries were sequenced on an Illumina HiSeq 4000 with 2 x 150 cycles. Per the source publication's procedure: Using MiXCR, which included quality filtering and error correction, TCR reads were aligned to human V, D, J and C references and then assembled into CDR3 clonotypes. The tcR package in R was used for analysis of clonotype counts and gene usage diversity. For inspection of raw mapping reads, RNA-seq reads were mapped by STAR aligner version 2.5.3a onto GRCh37 of the human genome. To test how sequencing depth affected the clonotypes detected, IR-seq fastq files were randomly downsampled with Seqtk 1.3. TCRdb reworked the public reads: Q25 trimming with fastp, MiXCR clone assembly, productive beta chains retained. Rows are unified per CDR3 protein, each entry keeping the most common DNA and genes. In this record, the V and J calls reflect TCRdb's handling and not the investigators' own analysis. The sample table holds some 120,000 distinct CDR3 sequences, of which approximately 12% were seen once. Of the sample, approximately 10% falls within the top ten clones.

This clonotype was detected a few times. Its antigen has not been determined. Base qualities are not recorded, but no much larger clone differs from it by a single base. Bone marrow was sampled from every patient at the time of active disease. Isolation of bone marrow mononuclear cells was performed by Ficoll-Hypaque density gradient centrifugation. Myeloma plasma cells were removed and CD138-negative cells were obtained by negative selection following labeling with CD138 magnetic microbeads on a MACS separator. Flow cytometry with CD138 antibodies on an Attune NxT was used to check how pure the isolated cells were. TRIzol reagent was used to extract total RNA, which was then quantified with a NanoDrop spectrophotometer. Paired RNA-seq and IR-seq were performed on the CD138-negative bone marrow sample of each patient.

The chain employs TRBV12-3 or TRBV12-4 and TRBJ1-5, with no confident D gene call. Sample: a population of CD138-negative cells sorted from bone marrow. The cell subset or site label corresponds to: bone marrow mononuclear cells depleted of CD138+ plasma/myeloma cells by negative magnetic selection. The sequence was collected from a donor at least 40 years old with multiple myeloma. The CDR3 reads as follows: CASSLEGFQPQHF. The DNA sequence is TGTGCCAGCAGTTTAGAAGGGTTTCAGCCCCAGCATTTT.